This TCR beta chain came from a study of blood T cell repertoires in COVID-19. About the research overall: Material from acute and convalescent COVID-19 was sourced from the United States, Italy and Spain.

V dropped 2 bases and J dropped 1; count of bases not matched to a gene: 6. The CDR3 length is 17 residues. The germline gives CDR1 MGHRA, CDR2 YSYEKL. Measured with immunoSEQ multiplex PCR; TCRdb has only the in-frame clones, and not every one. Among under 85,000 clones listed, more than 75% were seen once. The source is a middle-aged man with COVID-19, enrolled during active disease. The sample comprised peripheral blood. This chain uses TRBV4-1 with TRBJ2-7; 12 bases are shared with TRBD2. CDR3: CASSQTTGTSGSYEQYF. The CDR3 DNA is TGCGCCAGCAGCCAAACTACCGGGACTAGCGGGTCCTACGAGCAGTACTTC.